These 9 T cell receptor beta chains came from one sample sequenced in a study of cytomegalovirus exposure and HLA in healthy donors (dated by TCRdb to 2017 to 2019). The method behind the library was the immunoSEQ multiplex PCR assay. The multiplex PCR relied on a mix of 60 forward primers for TCR Vbeta segments and 13 reverse primers for TCR Jbeta segments. TCRdb carries this immuneACCESS record with in-frame sequences only. Its versions omit some clonotypes, under half of them owing to an unresolved V gene in the studies checked, with the rest unexplained. This sample gives 95,000 to 150,000 clones in total; 80% of them show up just once. The ten biggest clones cover less than 2.5% of the sample. Sequenced input: PBMCs. The receptors originated from a man younger than 45 in good health and CMV-seronegative.

The chain couples TRBV28 to TRBJ2-2, with D unclear. The CDR3 sequence is 15 residues long. Germline V gives CDR1 MDHEN, CDR2 SYDVKM. V lost 0 bases and J 1 base, leaving 6 bases between the germline ends. In DNA form, the CDR3 reads TGTGCCAGCAGTTTATGGGCAGGGAACACCGGGGAGCTGTTTTTT. This encodes CASSLWAGNTGELFF.

This chain joins TRBV5-1 and TRBJ2-7; no clear D. This CDR3 is 13 amino acids long. Trimming stripped 4 bases from V and 3 bases from J, with 11 bases between. Germline V lookup: CDR1 SGHRS, CDR2 YFSETQ. CDR3 bases: TGCGCCAGCAGCCTCGACATCCTCTACGAGCAGTACTTC. Residues: CASSLDILYEQYF.

V usage is TRBV6-1 and J usage is TRBJ2-7; 10 nucleotides align to TRBD1. CDR1 is MNHNS, CDR2 SASEGT, per germline. The CDR3 spans 14 residues. V gave up 0 bases and J gave up 5 bases; unmatched junction bases: 1. The CDR3 loop reads CASSEAGQGDEQYF. CDR3 nucleotides: TGTGCCAGCAGTGAAGCCGGACAGGGGGACGAGCAGTACTTC.

The chain is built from TRBV5-4 and TRBJ1-6, with D maybe TRBD1 (5 bases). The CDR3 runs to 15 residues. Germline CDR1 SGHNT, CDR2 YYREEE (reference sequence). Trimming removed 2 bases at V and 8 bases at J, with 14 bases between. Here the CDR3 reads CASSLNQGVDSPLHF. In DNA, the CDR3 is TGTGCCAGCAGCTTAAATCAGGGTGTCGATTCACCCCTCCACTTT.

CDR3 bases: TGTGCCAGCAGTTCCTTCGGGACAGGGGGTGGAAACACCATATATTTT. It encodes CASSSFGTGGGNTIYF. V gene TRBV6-6 combines with J gene TRBJ1-3, with TRBD1 matching over 11 bases. Trimming removed 4 bases from V and 3 bases from J; junction bases left unmatched: 5. CDR1 MNHNY and CDR2 SVGAGI come from the germline V gene (reference sequence). CDR3 length: 16 amino acids.

The chain couples TRBV5-6 to TRBJ1-1, with 9 bases that match TRBD1. This CDR3 is 15 amino acids long. V shed 3 bases and J 5 bases; nucleotides not matched to a gene: 8. Germline V lookup: CDR1 SGHDT, CDR2 YYEEEE. For the CDR3, the DNA is TGTGCCAGCAGCTCAGTACAGGGGGCGCGGACTGAAGCTTTCTTT. Protein sequence: CASSSVQGARTEAFF.

The chain joins TRBV28 to TRBJ2-2; the D gene is possibly TRBD1 (6 bases). This CDR3 comprises 16 residues. Germline V gene data show CDR1 as MDHEN and CDR2 as SYDVKM. The V end lost 5 bases, the J end lost 1 base, and 14 bases lay between the germline ends. The CDR3 here is CASSIRGQKNTGELFF. DNA of the CDR3: TGTGCCAGCAGTATTAGGGGACAAAAGAACACCGGGGAGCTGTTTTTT.

The chain uses TRBV7-9 and TRBJ1-1; maybe TRBD1 (5 bases). V was cut by 5 bases and J by 4 bases, with 20 bases left in between. The germline gives CDR1 SEHNR, CDR2 FQNEAQ (reference sequence). CDR3 length: 16 amino acids. The CDR3 nucleotides are TGTGCCAGCAGCCCCTGGGGGAGGGTTCAGGGCACTGAAGCTTTCTTT. It specifies CASSPWGRVQGTEAFF.

This chain uses TRBV10-2 with TRBJ2-7; D is unclear. Trimming cost V 8 bases and J 2 bases, with 7 bases left between them. The CDR3 is made up of 11 amino acids. Germline V lookup: CDR1 WSHSY, CDR2 SAAADI. The CDR3 DNA is TGCGCCAGCCAAGCCGCCTACGAGCAGTACTTC. It specifies CASQAAYEQYF.